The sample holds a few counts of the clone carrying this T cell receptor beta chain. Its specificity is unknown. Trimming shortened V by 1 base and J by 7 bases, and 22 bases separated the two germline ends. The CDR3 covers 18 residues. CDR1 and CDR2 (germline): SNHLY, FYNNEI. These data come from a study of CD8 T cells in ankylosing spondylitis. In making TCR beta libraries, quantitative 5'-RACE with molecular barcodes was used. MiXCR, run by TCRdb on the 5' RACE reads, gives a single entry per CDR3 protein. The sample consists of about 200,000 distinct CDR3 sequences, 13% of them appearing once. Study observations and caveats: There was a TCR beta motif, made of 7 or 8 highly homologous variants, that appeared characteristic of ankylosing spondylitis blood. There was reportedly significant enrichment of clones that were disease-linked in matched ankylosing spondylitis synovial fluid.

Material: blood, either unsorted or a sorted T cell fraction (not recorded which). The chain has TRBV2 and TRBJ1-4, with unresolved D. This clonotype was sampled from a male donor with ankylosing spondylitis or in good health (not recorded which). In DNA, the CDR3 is TGTGCCAGCAGTGAAGGCAGTGCCCTGGCCCCTCACGGTGAAAAACTGTTTTTT. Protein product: CASSEGSALAPHGEKLFF.